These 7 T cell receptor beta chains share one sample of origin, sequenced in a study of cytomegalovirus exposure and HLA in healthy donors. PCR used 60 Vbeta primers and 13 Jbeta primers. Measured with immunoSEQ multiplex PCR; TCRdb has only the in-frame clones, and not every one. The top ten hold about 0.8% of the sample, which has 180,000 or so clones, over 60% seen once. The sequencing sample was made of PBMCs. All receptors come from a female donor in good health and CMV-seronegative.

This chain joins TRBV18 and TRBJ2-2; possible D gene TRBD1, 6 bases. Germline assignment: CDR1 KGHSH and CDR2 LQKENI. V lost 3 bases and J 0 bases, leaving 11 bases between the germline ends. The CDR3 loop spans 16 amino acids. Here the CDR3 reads CASSPRTVTNTGELFF. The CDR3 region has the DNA TGTGCCAGCTCACCCAGGACAGTAACGAACACCGGGGAGCTGTTTTTT. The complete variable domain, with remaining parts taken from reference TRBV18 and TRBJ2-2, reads NAGVMQNPRHLVRRRGQEARLRCSPMKGHSHVYWYRQLPEEGLKFMVYLQKENIIDESGMPKERFSAEFPKEGPSILRIQQVVRGDSAAYFCASSPRTVTNTGELFFGEGSRLTVL.

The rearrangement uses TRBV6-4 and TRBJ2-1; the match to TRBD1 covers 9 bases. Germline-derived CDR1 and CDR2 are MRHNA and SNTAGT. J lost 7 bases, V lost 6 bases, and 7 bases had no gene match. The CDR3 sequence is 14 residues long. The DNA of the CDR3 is TGTGCCAGCAGCGGGGGACAGGGCATGAATGAGCAGTTCTTC. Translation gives CASSGGQGMNEQFF.

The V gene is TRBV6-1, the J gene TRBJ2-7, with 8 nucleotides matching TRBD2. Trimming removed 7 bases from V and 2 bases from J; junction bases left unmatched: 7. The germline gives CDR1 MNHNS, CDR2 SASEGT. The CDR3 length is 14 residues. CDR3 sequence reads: CASIIPGLAYEQYF. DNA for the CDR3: TGTGCCAGCATTATACCGGGACTAGCCTACGAGCAGTACTTC.

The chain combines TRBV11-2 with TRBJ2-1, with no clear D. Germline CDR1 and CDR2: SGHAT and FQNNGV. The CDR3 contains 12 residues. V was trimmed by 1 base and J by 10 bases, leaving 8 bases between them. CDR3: CASSLGVGEQFF. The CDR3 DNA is TGTGCCAGCAGCTTAGGGGTCGGGGAGCAGTTCTTC.

This chain's CDR3 is CASSLTSGTDTQYF. The CDR3 nucleotides read TGTGCCAGCAGCTTAACTAGTGGGACAGATACGCAGTATTTT. This chain links TRBV7-2 with TRBJ2-3; a possible D gene is TRBD2 (5 bases). Trimming took 2 bases from V and 3 from J, leaving 9 bases between them. Germline values: CDR1 SGHTA, CDR2 FQGNSA. The CDR3 is made up of 14 amino acids.

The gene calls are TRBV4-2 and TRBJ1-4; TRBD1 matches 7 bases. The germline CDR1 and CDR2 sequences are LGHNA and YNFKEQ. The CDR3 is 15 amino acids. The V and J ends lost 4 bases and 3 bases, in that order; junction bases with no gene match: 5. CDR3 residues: CASSPRQGANEKLFF. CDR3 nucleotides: TGTGCCAGCAGCCCCAGACAGGGCGCTAATGAAAAACTGTTTTTT.

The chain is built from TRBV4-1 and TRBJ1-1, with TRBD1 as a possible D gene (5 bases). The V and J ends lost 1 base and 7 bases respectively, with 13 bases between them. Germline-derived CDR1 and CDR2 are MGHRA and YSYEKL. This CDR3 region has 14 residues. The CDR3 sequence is CASSQVKGRSEAFF. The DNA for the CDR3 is TGCGCCAGCAGCCAAGTTAAGGGGCGGAGTGAAGCTTTCTTT.